The 4 T cell receptor beta chains below were found in one sample sequenced in a study of blood T cells in healthy people across ages. Using a J-beta primer mix together with a sample-barcoded 5' primer, a second PCR was run for about 7 to 12 cycles. TCRdb re-analysed the 5' RACE reads in MiXCR, keeping a single row per CDR3 protein. Here the sample spans more than 1,000,000 distinct CDR3 sequences, less than 25% being singletons. This same sample was also taken into another study, of T cells of mothers and their children.

Material: blood. Receptors originate from a girl aged 2 to 10 in good health.

This clonotype was seen more than once but under ten times. The gene calls are TRBV6-2 or TRBV6-3 and TRBJ2-2; TRBD1 matches 10 bases. The CDR3 covers 15 residues. V was clipped by 9 bases and J by 7 bases; unmatched bases: 11. Germline V gives CDR1 MNHEY, CDR2 SVGEGT. Here the CDR3 DNA reads TGTGCCAGTAACGACAGGGGGCAGTCGGTCGGGGAGCTGTTTTTT. It is translated as CASNDRGQSVGELFF.

The chain combines TRBV13 with TRBJ1-6; D remains unclear. The germline V gene has CDR1 PRHDT and CDR2 FYEKMQ (reference sequence). V shed 5 bases and J shed 3 bases, with 14 bases lying between them. The length of the CDR3 is 16 residues. Here the CDR3 DNA reads TGTGCCAGCAGCCCCAGTACGGGTCGCTATAATTCACCCCTCCACTTT. Its protein product is CASSPSTGRYNSPLHF.

This chain links TRBV18 with TRBJ1-2; D unresolved. The CDR3 loop spans 15 amino acids. The ends were cut back, 0 bases at V and 2 bases at J, with 10 bases in the middle. Germline V lookup: CDR1 KGHSH, CDR2 LQKENI. CDR3 coding DNA: TGTGCCAGCTCACCACCGTACGGGCAAAACTATGGCTACACCTTC. Encoded protein: CASSPPYGQNYGYTF.

The sample holds a few counts of this clonotype. The rearrangement links TRBV24-1 to TRBJ1-1; D is unclear. There are 13 residues in the CDR3. Trimming pared 5 bases from V and 3 bases from J, leaving 9 bases between. From germline, CDR1 is KGHDR and CDR2 SFDVKD. The CDR3 coding sequence is TGTGCCACCAGTGTCTCTCCCGACACTGAAGCTTTCTTT. This translates into CATSVSPDTEAFF.